This TCR beta chain was obtained from a study of cytotoxic CD8 clonotypes in ibrutinib-treated CLL. Study-level background: On average, 94,082 productive rearrangements and around 230,000 productive templates per sample. Study conclusions and caveats: Ibrutinib response saw clonality rise, and progression saw it return toward baseline.

As regards this clone: The antigen is unknown.

Repertoires were generated with immunoSEQ multiplex PCR, while TCRdb's copy carries only in-frame clones and drops some. This sample has tens of thousands of clones, with less than 85% found just once. The sequenced sample was PBMCs, obtained after 24 months of ibrutinib treatment. This sequence originates from a human donor with chronic lymphocytic leukemia.

For the CDR3, the DNA is TGTGCCAGCAGCCCCCGGTTGGGGGCCAACGTCCTGACTTTC. Translating gives CASSPRLGANVLTF. This chain joins TRBV7-2 and TRBJ2-6; D is undetermined. The CDR3 is 14 amino acids. Trimming removed 5 bases from V and 4 bases from J, with 9 bases in between. CDR1 is SGHTA, CDR2 FQGNSA, per germline.